The 16 T cell receptor beta chains reported below all come from one sample, sequenced in a study of blood T cell repertoires in COVID-19 (dated by TCRdb to the early 2020s). Library generation was performed with the immunoSEQ multiplex PCR assay. Held by TCRdb, this immuneACCESS table contains in-frame sequences only and omits some clones. Under half of the omission traces to an unresolved V gene where checked; the cause of the rest is unknown. This sample lists 250,000 or so clones; around nine tenths were detected once. 0.85% to 0.95% of the sample is held by the ten biggest clonotypes. The sample was peripheral blood. The receptors were sampled from a woman between 35 and 50 years old who had recovered from COVID-19.

The chain has TRBV5-4 and TRBJ1-6; a possible D gene is TRBD1 (5 bases). Germline V gene data show CDR1 as SGHNT and CDR2 as YYREEE (reference sequence). The V end was cut by 5 bases, the J end by 6 bases, with 12 bases between. This CDR3 has 14 residues. The CDR3 here is CASRPGLGNSPLHF. CDR3 DNA sequence: TGTGCCAGCAGGCCAGGGCTTGGTAATTCACCCCTCCACTTT.

The chain joins TRBV19 to TRBJ2-3, with TRBD2 matching over 11 bases. This CDR3 is built from 15 residues. The J segment lost 3 bases and the V segment lost 4 bases, leaving 3 bases of the junction unmatched. Germline V gene data show CDR1 as LNHDA and CDR2 as SQIVND (reference sequence). This chain's CDR3 is CASSTGTSGTDTQYF. DNA for the CDR3: TGTGCCAGTAGTACCGGGACTAGCGGTACAGATACGCAGTATTTT.

This chain joins TRBV10-1 and TRBJ1-5, with D unclear. Germline values: CDR1 WNHNN, CDR2 SYGVQD (reference sequence). CDR3 length equals 14 residues. V gave up 2 bases and J gave up 9 bases, with 14 bases separating them. The CDR3: CASSEVRRLGPQHF. CDR3 sequence (DNA): TGCGCCAGCAGTGAGGTGAGGAGATTAGGGCCCCAGCATTTT.

This chain joins TRBV7-3 and TRBJ2-1; a weak D match, TRBD1 (6 bases). The V gene lost 4 bases and the J gene lost 13 bases, with 17 bases spanning the gap. The CDR3 has 13 residues. CDR1 is SGHTA, CDR2 FQGTGA, per germline. CDR3 nucleotides: TGTGCCAGCAGCTCAAACCTTGACAGGACTCAGTTCTTC. Protein sequence: CASSSNLDRTQFF.

The chain carries TRBV27 and TRBJ1-6, with 7 positions matching TRBD1. The CDR3 spans 16 residues. The J segment lost 9 bases and the V segment lost 5 bases, leaving 13 bases of the junction unmatched. Germline CDR1 and CDR2: MNHEY and SMNVEV (reference sequence). CDR3: CASSHMTGYGASPLHF. The CDR3 DNA sequence: TGTGCCAGCAGTCACATGACAGGGTATGGGGCTTCACCCCTCCACTTT.

The chain carries TRBV2 and TRBJ1-2; TRBD1 matches at 8 bases. CDR3 size: 14 residues. Germline V gives CDR1 SNHLY, CDR2 FYNNEI. The J segment lost 5 bases and the V segment lost 4 bases, leaving 6 bases of the junction unmatched. DNA of the CDR3: TGTGCCAGCAGTGTTGGACAGGGACCTTATGGCTACACCTTC. This translates into CASSVGQGPYGYTF.

J is TRBJ1-4 and V is TRBV7-8; D remains ambiguous. Trimming pared 4 bases from V and 3 bases from J, leaving 15 bases between. Germline CDR1 is SGHVS and CDR2 is FQNEAQ. This CDR3 has 16 residues. The CDR3 region is CASSSAGVPANEKLFF. The CDR3 DNA sequence: TGTGCCAGCAGCTCCGCCGGGGTCCCAGCTAATGAAAAACTGTTTTTT.

This clone showed up just once. V and J are TRBV29-1 and TRBJ2-5; D uncertain. This CDR3 comprises 12 residues. Germline values: CDR1 SQVTM, CDR2 ANQGSEA. V lost 4 bases to trimming and J lost 2 bases, with 8 bases between them. As DNA, the CDR3 is TGCAGCGTTGTGGGCAGTCAAGAGACCCAGTACTTC. Translating gives CSVVGSQETQYF.

This chain uses TRBV7-2 with TRBJ2-1, with 14 bases identical to TRBD2. CDR1 and CDR2 (germline): SGHTA, FQGNSA. The CDR3 consists of 16 residues. The V segment lost 5 bases and the J segment 9 bases; nucleotides outside the gene matches: 9. CDR3 amino acids: CASSPGLAGGLGEQFF. The CDR3 nucleotides are TGTGCCAGCAGCCCAGGACTAGCGGGAGGCCTCGGTGAGCAGTTCTTC.

The gene calls are TRBV6-5 and TRBJ2-6; a weak D match, TRBD1 (5 bases). In germline, CDR1 is MNHEY, CDR2 SVGAGI. The CDR3 is 15 amino acids. Trimming took 10 bases from V and 2 from J, leaving 15 bases between them. Here the CDR3 DNA reads TGTGCCACCCAGGGCAGGGTGGCTGGGGCCAACGTCCTGACTTTC. Translation: CATQGRVAGANVLTF.

This sequence joins TRBV2 and TRBJ1-5; D is undetermined. The germline V gene encodes CDR1 SNHLY and CDR2 FYNNEI. V was trimmed by 3 bases and J by 7 bases, leaving 10 bases between them. The CDR3 sequence is 13 residues long. Here the CDR3 reads CASSDGVEQPQHF. In nucleotides, the CDR3 is TGTGCCAGCAGTGACGGCGTGGAGCAGCCCCAGCATTTT.

The DNA for the CDR3 is TGTGCCAGCAGGAAGGCGGGGGATGGCTACACCTTC. This encodes CASRKAGDGYTF. The rearrangement uses TRBV6-5 and TRBJ1-2, with D perhaps matching TRBD1 (5 bases). With 6 bases removed from V and 6 bases from J, the gap between germline ends came to 11 bases. CDR1 is MNHEY and CDR2 is SVGAGI in the germline V gene. This CDR3 is 12 amino acids long.

The V call is TRBV13, the J call TRBJ2-6, with 10 bases lining up with TRBD1. The CDR3 has 18 residues. The V segment lost 8 bases and the J segment 4 bases; nucleotides outside the gene matches: 14. The germline V gene encodes CDR1 PRHDT and CDR2 FYEKMQ (reference sequence). CDR3 sequence: CASAARGTGVSGANVLTF. CDR3 bases: TGTGCCAGCGCCGCGCGTGGGACAGGGGTTTCAGGGGCCAACGTCCTGACTTTC.

This chain connects TRBV29-1 to TRBJ2-5, with D tentatively TRBD1 (6 bases). V lost 6 bases, J lost 6 bases, and 14 bases lay in between. The CDR3 runs 12 residues. The germline V gene encodes CDR1 SQVTM and CDR2 ANQGSEA. This chain's CDR3 is CSVRGSAKTQYF. In DNA, the CDR3 is TGCAGCGTGAGGGGGTCGGCAAAGACCCAGTACTTC.

The chain joins TRBV6-6 to TRBJ1-1; 8 nucleotides align to TRBD1. The germline V gene has CDR1 MNHNY and CDR2 SVGAGI (reference sequence). CDR3 length: 13 amino acids. The V gene end was trimmed by 6 bases and the J gene end by 6 bases; junction bases not matched to a gene: 6. This CDR3 is CASSPGQGPEAFF. CDR3 sequence (DNA): TGTGCCAGCAGCCCTGGACAGGGACCTGAAGCTTTCTTT.

The chain couples TRBV20-1 to TRBJ2-7; TRBD1 might be the D (6 bases). CDR3 length: 13 amino acids. The V gene lost 3 bases and the J gene lost 2 bases, with 11 bases spanning the gap. CDR1 is DFQATT, CDR2 SNEGSKA, per germline (reference sequence). CDR3 DNA: TGCAGTGCTAGTACAGGGTCTCCCTACGAGCAGTACTTC. Translating gives CSASTGSPYEQYF.